Listed below are T cell receptor beta chains from one sample, sequenced in a study of blood T cell repertoires in COVID-19. Sequencing was performed with immunoSEQ multiplex PCR; in TCRdb, only in-frame clones are kept and a portion is missing. This table holds about 180,000 clones, about 88% found once. The sample taken for sequencing was peripheral blood. These receptors were taken from a man aged 18 to 30 who had recovered from COVID-19. Both conserved end residues are part of each CDR3. Each record gives: D gene, J gene, V gene, clone size, CDR3 protein, CDR3 DNA. A D gene is named only where the DNA matches it firmly. Not all rows give a size; the values are once, few, many and, for expanded clones, a class.

TRBD1	TRBJ2-3	TRBV13	NA	CASSARDRGTDTQYF	TGTGCCAGCAGCGCCCGGGACAGGGGCACAGATACGCAGTATTTT
TRBD1	TRBJ1-2	TRBV18	NA	CASSPNRGSRYTF	TGTGCCAGCTCACCTAACAGGGGGTCTCGCTACACCTTC
TRBD2	TRBJ2-5	TRBV2	NA	CASSRRQAGGGGTQYF	TGTGCCAGCAGTCGTCGGCAGGCCGGCGGGGGAGGGACCCAGTACTTC
NA	TRBJ2-2	TRBV27	once	CASSSRISWGVGELFF	TGTGCCAGCAGTTCCCGAATCAGCTGGGGGGTCGGGGAGCTGTTTTTT
TRBD1	TRBJ1-6	TRBV9	once	CASSGVPGQGPPLHF	TGTGCCAGCAGCGGCGTCCCGGGACAGGGACCACCCCTCCACTTT
NA	TRBJ1-2	TRBV11-2	NA	CASSSLSMQDYTF	TGTGCCAGCAGCTCCCTCAGTATGCAGGACTACACCTTC
TRBD1	TRBJ2-7	TRBV7-3	NA	CASSLAPGQGIYEQYF	TGTGCCAGCAGCTTAGCCCCGGGACAGGGGATCTACGAGCAGTACTTC
TRBD1	TRBJ1-2	TRBV29-1	NA	CSVRGLWGYTF	TGCAGCGTTAGGGGGCTCTGGGGCTACACCTTC
NA	TRBJ2-2	TRBV6-4	NA	CASSDAVGTGELFF	TGTGCCAGCAGTGACGCGGTGGGCACCGGGGAGCTGTTTTTT
NA	TRBJ1-2	TRBV28	NA	CAKRNYGYTF	TGTGCGAAGAGAAACTATGGCTACACCTTC
TRBD2	TRBJ2-1	TRBV7-9	few	CASSLGTSGINNEQFF	TGTGCCAGCAGCTTAGGGACTAGCGGGATTAACAATGAGCAGTTCTTC
NA	TRBJ1-2	TRBV30	once	CAWAQGWGYTF	TGTGCCTGGGCACAGGGCTGGGGCTACACCTTC
NA	TRBJ1-5	TRBV4-2	NA	CASSSQTGIDQPQHF	TGTGCCAGCAGCTCGCAAACAGGGATTGACCAGCCCCAGCATTTT
NA	TRBJ2-7	TRBV9	NA	CASGVGAVTYEQYF	TGTGCCAGCGGAGTAGGGGCCGTCACCTACGAGCAGTACTTC
NA	TRBJ1-2	TRBV28	NA	CASSPWAGGFGGYTF	TGTGCCAGCAGTCCCTGGGCGGGGGGCTTCGGTGGCTACACCTTC
TRBD1	TRBJ2-7	TRBV10-2	NA	CASRLDRGSYEQYF	TGCGCCAGCAGACTGGACAGGGGTTCATACGAGCAGTACTTC
NA	TRBJ1-1	TRBV7-2	NA	CASSLESGLNTEAFF	TGTGCCAGCAGCTTAGAGTCGGGTTTGAACACTGAAGCTTTCTTT
NA	TRBJ2-2	TRBV11-2	NA	CASSRGTRAGELFF	TGTGCCAGCAGCCGAGGGACTCGAGCCGGGGAGCTGTTTTTT
TRBD1	TRBJ1-5	TRBV6-2/TRBV6-3	NA	CASSYHPGTGDAQPQHF	TGTGCCAGCAGTTACCACCCCGGGACAGGGGACGCCCAGCCCCAGCATTTT
NA	TRBJ2-7	TRBV13	NA	CATNTQVGAEPYEQYF	TGTGCCACCAATACGCAAGTGGGAGCGGAACCCTACGAGCAGTACTTC
NA	TRBJ2-3	TRBV19	NA	CASSIDLRTGRTDTQYF	TGTGCCAGTAGTATAGATCTACGCACAGGGCGCACAGATACGCAGTATTTT
TRBD2	TRBJ2-3	TRBV7-2	NA	CASSQGQREPDTQYF	TGTGCCAGCAGCCAAGGCCAGCGGGAGCCAGATACGCAGTATTTT
NA	TRBJ1-1	TRBV4-3	NA	CASSQDLVRRRGNTEAFF	TGCGCCAGCAGCCAAGATTTGGTTCGACGGCGAGGGAACACTGAAGCTTTCTTT
TRBD1	TRBJ1-3	TRBV6-1	NA	CASSEALGTGRRNTIYF	TGTGCCAGCAGTGAAGCGCTCGGGACAGGTCGAAGAAACACCATATATTTT
TRBD2	TRBJ2-6	TRBV2	NA	CASRFRAGDGVVANVLTF	TGTGCCAGCAGGTTTCGAGCGGGAGATGGGGTAGTGGCCAACGTCCTGACTTTC
NA	TRBJ1-3	TRBV12-2	once	CASRQNCTTGDSGNTIYF	TGTGCAAGTCGCCAAAATTGCACAACAGGGGACTCTGGAAACACCATATATTTT
TRBD1	TRBJ2-3	TRBV5-1	NA	CASSLDDRAGTDTQYF	TGCGCCAGCAGCTTGGACGACAGGGCGGGCACAGATACGCAGTATTTT
TRBD2	TRBJ2-7	TRBV10-3	NA	CAIGLADYEQYF	TGTGCCATCGGACTAGCGGATTACGAGCAGTACTTC
TRBD1	TRBJ1-4	TRBV19	NA	CASSTGWGQGNEKLFF	TGTGCCAGTAGTACGGGATGGGGACAGGGAAATGAAAAACTGTTTTTT
TRBD1	TRBJ2-3	TRBV4-1	NA	CASRQGTATETDTQYF	TGCGCCAGCAGACAGGGGACAGCCACTGAGACAGATACGCAGTATTTT